The TCR beta chain described here comes from a study of breast tumors, draining lymph nodes, adjacent tissues. Study-wide points: Data fit most tumor T cells coming from lymph node, expanding in tumor. Tumor TCR diversity was below lymph nodes but above nontumor tissue. Compared with basal-like, luminal-like tumors shared significantly more repertoire with nontumor tissue. That most tumor T cells come from lymph nodes remained unproven.

Breast cancer patients provided tissue from their axillary draining lymph nodes. This CDR3 region has 13 residues. Germline V gives CDR1 KGHSH, CDR2 LQKENI. Each CDR3 protein gets one entry after TCRdb re-called the multiplex PCR reads with MiXCR. This sample has under 150,000 distinct CDR3 sequences; under 25% occur once, and the top ten carry around 2.7%. For this clonotype: Its antigen is undetermined. A single base separates this from a much larger clone, so it may be a read error.

The sequence was obtained from a female donor with breast cancer. Some clones in this sample may be carry-over from other donors' samples. What was sequenced was axillary lymph node tissue. The chain is built from TRBV18 and TRBJ2-7, with 7 bases identical to TRBD2. The CDR3 nucleotides are TGTGCCAGCTCACCGGGGCGGGACTACGAGCGGTACTTC. Translation gives CASSPGRDYERYF.